The T cell receptor beta chain under discussion was sequenced for a study of blood T cell repertoires in COVID-19. Method: immunoSEQ multiplex PCR; TCRdb's copy keeps in-frame clones and lacks some. The table has 200,000 to 300,000 clones, around 89% seen once. The CDR3 has 17 residues. The V gene end was trimmed by 7 bases and the J gene end by 7 bases; junction bases not matched to a gene: 15. Germline values: CDR1 WSHSY, CDR2 SAAADI. The rearrangement uses TRBV10-2 and TRBJ1-4; 10 bases match TRBD1. Sequencing used peripheral blood. The receptor was isolated from a woman in her thirties or forties with acute or convalescent COVID-19. As DNA, the CDR3 is TGCGCCAGCACAGGAGGGACAGGGGCCATCCCGCGTGAAAAACTGTTTTTT. Translating it yields CASTGGTGAIPREKLFF.